This T cell receptor (beta chain) came from a study of graft-versus-host responses after intestinal transplantation (dated by TCRdb to the early 2020s). For context, the study as a whole: The transplants that recipients got were multivisceral, liver-intestinal, or isolated intestinal. Bulk TCR-beta CDR3 sequencing was used to track graft-versus-host and host-versus-graft alloreactive T cell clones in the graft, circulation and bone marrow after intestinal transplantation. To identify alloreactive clones, pre-transplant mixed lymphocyte reaction products were sequenced and then compared with unstimulated pre-transplant donor and recipient T cells. Rather than going through the commercial service, samples from a few later patients were sequenced in-house on an Illumina MiSeq and processed with MiXCR. A peak of at least 4% donor T cells among recipient peripheral blood mononuclear cells was the definition used for donor T cell macrochimerism. A cohort of some 24 intestinal transplant recipients, including one retransplant, was enrolled, and 3 patients lacking pretransplant specimens were excluded. Every recipient was given anti-thymocyte globulin induction, followed by roughly 3 years of maintenance tacrolimus and steroids. The paper as a whole reports these results and caveats: Peak levels of circulating GvH clones were associated with declines in HvG clones early after transplant. GvH clones turned up in recipient bone marrow, with some appearing earlier in ileal mucosa or blood, a pattern consistent with an intestinal mucosal origin. Conclusions were limited by the relatively low number and heterogeneity of intestinal transplant patients. In the allografts of patients with donor T cell macrochimerism, GvH to HvG T cell clonal ratios were high.

Library preparation employed the immunoSEQ multiplex PCR assay. For most patients, high-throughput TCR-beta CDR3 sequencing of genomic DNA was performed by Adaptive Biotechnologies. Turning to the authors' computational methods: TCR sequencing data were retrieved from Adaptive's ImmunoSEQ software for roughly 20 patients, whereas a few other patients were processed with MiXCR and VDJtools. CDR3 nucleotide sequences shared between donor and recipient were removed because their origin could not be assigned. To count as alloreactive, a clone needed at least 2-fold expansion over unstimulated cells and a minimum CFSE-low frequency of 0.002% (template counts) or 0.001% (read counts). Mappable clones were those detected in sequenced pre-transplant spleen, lymph node, or MLR CFSE-low populations of the donor or recipient. The cumulative frequency of alloreactive clones was calculated as a percentage of all sequences, weighted by copy number. The source is immuneACCESS, and TCRdb retained only in-frame sequences with V and J called. Part of the clones is not carried over; for the studies checked, unresolved V genes explain less than half of this, and the remainder is unexplained. The V and J calls and clone size come from that table; D and trimming were worked out from the DNA. This sample has about 10,000 clones in its table, and 90% to 95% of those were observed once. Of the sample, about 3.5% is held by the ten largest clones.

In the first month after transplant, blood samples were collected up to 4 times, and after that at least monthly when available. This clone was observed a single time. No cognate antigen has been identified for it. No base-level quality is on record; no much larger clone is a single base apart. The sequence was obtained from a human patient who received an intestinal transplant, so some T cells may come from the graft donor. Sample: PBMCs, taken around 40 days after intestinal transplantation.

The nucleotide sequence is given as TGCGCCAGCAGCTACAGGGGGCGCTTGAGCGAGCAGTACTTC. Its protein is CASSYRGRLSEQYF. In this chain, TRBV5-1 is recombined with TRBJ2-7, and 9 junction bases match TRBD1. From its cysteine to its phenylalanine, the CDR3 spans 14 amino acids. The kept DNA is CDR3 alone, 42 bases in frame from the first base. Unmatched junction bases come to 7, with V trimmed by 3 bases and J by 6 bases. The germline V gene supplies CDR1 SGHRS and CDR2 YFSETQ.